This T cell receptor (beta chain) was sequenced during a study of blood T cell repertoires in COVID-19. Looking at the study overall: Sample material is recorded as cDNA or gDNA derived from T cells, B-cell-depleted T cells, or PBMCs.

Method: immunoSEQ multiplex PCR; TCRdb's copy keeps in-frame clones and lacks some. The sample has about 150,000 clones, approximately 80% seen once. This TCR was recovered from a man in his sixties with acute or convalescent COVID-19. The sequenced sample consisted of peripheral blood.

The CDR3 DNA is TGTGCCAGCAGCCAGGGCGATGAGCAGTTCTTC. Its protein product is CASSQGDEQFF. The J gene is TRBJ2-1, the V gene TRBV2; D possibly corresponds to TRBD1 (5 bases). Germline CDR1 SNHLY, CDR2 FYNNEI. The CDR3 totals 11 residues. The V and J ends lost 6 bases and 8 bases respectively, with 8 bases between them.